One sample yielded the 6 T cell receptor beta chains listed below, sequenced in a study of cytomegalovirus exposure and HLA in healthy donors. The PCR employed 60 Vbeta primers together with 13 Jbeta primers. Produced via immunoSEQ multiplex PCR; TCRdb's table is partial and in-frame only. The sample includes some 40,000 clones, about 53% of them seen just once. Sequenced material: PBMCs. All receptors come from a woman aged 40 to 50 in good health and CMV-seropositive.

This rearrangement joins TRBV28 to TRBJ1-4; D perhaps matches TRBD1 (5 bases). V gave up 1 base and J gave up 1 base, with 10 bases separating them. This CDR3 region has 16 residues. Per germline, CDR1 MDHEN and CDR2 SYDVKM. This CDR3 is CASSLLGGITNEKLFF. DNA of the CDR3: TGTGCCAGCAGTTTATTGGGGGGGATAACTAATGAAAAACTGTTTTTT. Filled out from reference TRBV28 and TRBJ1-4, the complete variable domain reads DVKVTQSSRYLVKRTGEKVFLECVQDMDHENMFWYRQDPGLGLRLIYFSYDVKMKEKGDIPEGYSVSREKKERFSLILESASTNQTSMYLCASSLLGGITNEKLFFGSGTQLSVL.

V and J are TRBV30 and TRBJ2-2; 7 bases align to TRBD1. CDR3 length equals 14 residues. Germline trimming cut 7 bases from V and 9 bases from J; bases unmatched to any gene: 14. Germline V gives CDR1 GTSNPN, CDR2 SVGIG (reference sequence). The DNA of the CDR3 is TGTGCCTCCGCGCGACAGGGTTCTCTTCGGGAGCTGTTTTTT. This sequence encodes CASARQGSLRELFF.

The rearrangement links TRBV9 to TRBJ2-1, with a weak D call TRBD2 (6 bases). From germline, CDR1 is SGDLS and CDR2 YYNGEE. The CDR3 is 14 amino acids. V gave up 0 bases and J gave up 6 bases, with 10 bases separating them. CDR3 sequence: CASSVGTTANEQFF. In DNA form, the CDR3 reads TGTGCCAGCAGCGTAGGGACTACGGCCAATGAGCAGTTCTTC.

V and J are TRBV19 and TRBJ1-5; perhaps TRBD1 as D (6 bases). The CDR3 has 16 amino acids. Germline assignment: CDR1 LNHDA and CDR2 SQIVND (reference sequence). Trimming cost V 7 bases and J 5 bases, with 21 bases left between them. CDR3 coding DNA: TGTGCCAGTATCTCCTCGGGGGGCCGACTAGATCAGCCCCAGCATTTT. Its protein product is CASISSGGRLDQPQHF.

The CDR3: CASSPGTGGAGTEAFF. The CDR3 bases are TGCGCCAGCAGCCCGGGAACAGGGGGCGCGGGCACTGAAGCTTTCTTT. The gene calls are TRBV5-1 and TRBJ1-1; 9 bases agree with TRBD1. Germline CDR1 and CDR2: SGHRS and YFSETQ. The trim removed 4 bases at V and 4 bases at J, leaving 11 bases unmatched. This CDR3 is built from 16 residues.

The chain carries TRBV7-2 and TRBJ2-3; D is undetermined. Per the germline V gene, CDR1 is SGHTA and CDR2 is FQGNSA. V lost 5 bases, J lost 4 bases, and 10 bases lay in between. The CDR3 extends over 13 amino acids. The CDR3 protein is CASSPTQADTQYF. CDR3 nucleotides: TGTGCCAGCAGCCCCACTCAGGCAGATACGCAGTATTTT. Full variable domain (missing parts from reference TRBV7-2 and TRBJ2-3): GAGVSQSPSNKVTEKGKDVELRCDPISGHTALYWYRQSLGQGLEFLIYFQGNSAPDKSGLPSDRFSAERTGGSVSTLTIQRTQQEDSAVYLCASSPTQADTQYFGPGTRLTVL.